This T cell receptor (beta chain) was captured in a study of vaccination and CD4 T cells after COVID-19 (dated by TCRdb to 2022 to 2024). As for the study more broadly: Six males and four females were included in the convalescent cohort, with two Hispanic individuals, seven Caucasians, two Asians and one multiracial person represented. Two doses of either the Pfizer-BioNTech BNT162b2 vaccine (n=8) or the Moderna mRNA-1273 vaccine (n=2) were administered to participants. Post-COVID blood samples from convalescent patients were collected a median of roughly 100 days after diagnosis, with a range of roughly 35 to 180 days. Post-vaccine blood samples were taken a median of around 70 days after the second vaccine dose, with a range of about 12 to 250 days. For stimulating the cultures, overlapping spike peptide pools were used, derived from SARS-CoV-2 as well as from the common cold coronaviruses HCoV-NL63, HCoV-OC43 and HCoV-229E. In control cultures, a CEFX viral epitope pool was used as positive control, an HIV-1 Nef peptide pool was used as negative control, or no peptide was added. The spike-specific CD4+ TCR repertoire was compared before and after mRNA vaccination in fewer than eleven COVID-19 convalescent patients and a handful of infection-naive healthy vaccine recipients. An earlier paper using these donors assessed, at the TCR clonotype level, memory CD4+ T cell crossreactivity between SARS-CoV-2 and common cold coronavirus spike proteins.

The germline ends are 18 bases apart after V is trimmed by 6 bases and J by 3 bases. From its cysteine to its phenylalanine, the CDR3 spans 15 amino acids. Of all the DNA, just the CDR3 is kept, 45 bases in frame from base 1. CDR1 and CDR2 (KGHSH, LQKENI) derive from the germline V gene. This clonotype appeared once. Its antigen target is currently unknown. Base qualities are not at hand, and no much larger clone is one base apart. Support from one read is weak. Libraries came from PCR. DNA from cultured CD4+ T cells underwent TCR sequencing with the Oncomine TCR Beta short-read assay at the Johns Hopkins FTIC core. The QIAamp micro DNA kit was used to extract genomic DNA from the cultured CD4+ T cells. The Oncomine TCR Beta libraries from cultured CD4+ T cells were pooled using unique dual indexes and then sequenced on an Illumina iSeq 100. The paper's data handling went like this. Non-productive sequences were removed, and CDR3s not starting with C, not ending with F or W, or shorter than 7 amino acids were discarded. Antigen-specific clonotypes were identified using the MANAFEST web application through comparison of peptide-stimulated wells with reference and other culture wells. An FDR below 0.05, an odds ratio above 5, and a productive frequency above 0.1% in at least two of three replicate wells were required for clones to be considered positive. Cross-reactive clonotypes were defined as significantly expanded in both SARS-CoV-2 spike wells and at least one common cold coronavirus spike condition. Using R version 3.6.1, CDR3 homology was evaluated through Levenshtein distances (stringdist) along with unrooted phylogenetic trees (ape). In-frame beta chains were kept once TCRdb had trimmed the public reads at Q25 with fastp and called clones with MiXCR. When rows share a CDR3 protein, they turn into one entry using the most common DNA and genes. The V and J calls shown here were made by TCRdb, not taken from the authors' results. The sample table shows some 8,500 distinct CDR3 sequences, and around 35% are seen once. The top ten hold about 20% of the sample.

The sample's treatment or condition label is to be understood as: roughly 10-day PBMC culture with coronavirus spike peptide pools or control peptides (ViraFEST assay). CD4+ T cells from unexposed donors were collected before the COVID-19 pandemic (2011-2018). To expand antigen-specific T cells with peptide pools and then pick out the expanded clonotypes through TCR sequencing, the study relied on the ViraFEST assay. Each well held 1.5 million to 2.5 million PBMCs cultured with 10 ug/ml peptide pools in IMDM containing 5% human AB serum and approximately 10 IU/ml IL-2. Half of the culture medium was replaced with fresh IL-2-containing medium on days 3 and 7. CD4+ T cells were isolated after approximately 10 days of culture through negative selection using the EasySep CD4+ T cell isolation kit. As far as cell numbers permitted, CD4+ T cells from unexposed donors were tested for reactivity against SARS-CoV-2 S and N as well as four spike pools from common cold coronaviruses. PBMCs were separated from whole blood using Ficoll-Paque Plus gradient centrifugation and then either used fresh or cryopreserved at -140C. Each culture condition was generally run in triplicate wells. The leukapheresis product used for the unexposed donors was purchased from a commercial source.

Points the paper makes about the study in general: Of the vaccine-specific clones in convalescent patients, 304 of 307, or nearly all, reacted only to SARS-CoV-2 spike and did not cross-react with common cold coronaviruses. Relatively few convalescent patients were included in the study, and early timepoints after natural infection were not analyzed. In convalescent patients, a median roughly 85% of post-vaccine SARS-CoV-2-reactive clones were detected only after vaccination, and vaccine-specific priming was suggested by this finding. An increase in the median number of SARS-CoV-2-reactive clonotypes from around 20 after infection to 38 after vaccination was observed, but the change was not found to be significant.

The sample taken for sequencing was CD4+ T cells from blood, cultured in vitro. The chain is made from TRBV18 and TRBJ2-7; a tentative D match to TRBD1 spans 7 bases. This clonotype originated in a human donor in good health. DNA sequence: TGTGCCAGCTCTATCCCCAGACAGGGAGGCTACGAGCAGTACTTC. This translates into CASSIPRQGGYEQYF.